This T cell receptor beta chain stems from a study of blood T cell repertoires in COVID-19. In the study overall: COVID-19 samples from acute and convalescent phases originated in the United States, Italy and Spain. Sources were T cells, B-cell-depleted T cells, or PBMCs; the material itself was cDNA or gDNA.

The authors' processing: Cell counts per sample came from amplifying reference gene primers. The protocol was immunoSEQ multiplex PCR, while the TCRdb copy is restricted to in-frame clones and leaves out a portion. The V and J calls and the clone size are those of that table, but D and trimming were determined from the DNA. The sample has roughly 200,000 clones, roughly 84% seen once. This CDR3 comprises 13 residues. V lost 6 bases and J lost 0, with 8 bases in between. Germline V CDR1 and CDR2: SEHNR, FQNEAQ (reference sequence). The chain joins TRBV7-9 to TRBJ1-1; D unclear. Sequenced input: peripheral blood. The TCR originated in a human donor in a cohort sampled during active COVID-19. The CDR3 loop is CASSSYMNTEAFF. CDR3 DNA sequence: TGTGCCAGCAGTTCATACATGAACACTGAAGCTTTCTTT.